The text below deals with one TCR beta chain. TCR beta CDR3 regions were amplified from RNA transcripts. A first-round RT-PCR of the TCR CDR3 used the HTBI primer set. TCRdb fed the multiplex PCR reads into MiXCR, producing one record per CDR3 protein. The sample gives approximately 640,000 distinct CDR3 sequences, roughly 16% of which show up once; over 3.5% is in the top ten. This sample is part of a study of T cells in Graves' hyperthyroidism and ophthalmopathy. V lost 8 bases and J lost 5; bases outside the gene matches: 5. The germline CDR1 and CDR2 sequences are MDHEN and SYDVKM. The length of the CDR3 is 14 residues.

The origin of this receptor is a woman under 40 with Graves' hyperthyroidism. The rearrangement joins TRBV28 to TRBJ2-3, with 12 bases matching TRBD2. Material: blood. The CDR3: CASQTSGRKDTQYF. As DNA, the CDR3 is TGTGCCAGCCAGACTAGCGGGAGAAAAGATACGCAGTATTTT.